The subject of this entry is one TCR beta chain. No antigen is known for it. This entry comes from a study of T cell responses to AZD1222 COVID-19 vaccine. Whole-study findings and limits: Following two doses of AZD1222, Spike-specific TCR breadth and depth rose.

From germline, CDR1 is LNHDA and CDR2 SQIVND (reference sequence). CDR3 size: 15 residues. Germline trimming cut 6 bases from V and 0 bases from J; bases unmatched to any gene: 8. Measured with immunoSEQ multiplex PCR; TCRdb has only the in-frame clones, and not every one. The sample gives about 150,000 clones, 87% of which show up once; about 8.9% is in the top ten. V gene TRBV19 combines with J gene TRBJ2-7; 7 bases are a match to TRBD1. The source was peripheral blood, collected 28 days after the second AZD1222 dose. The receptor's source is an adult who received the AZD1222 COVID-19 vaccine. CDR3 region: CASSAGGPSSYEQYF. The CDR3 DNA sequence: TGTGCCAGTAGCGCAGGGGGTCCGAGCTCCTACGAGCAGTACTTC.